This T cell receptor (beta chain) was sequenced in a study of OX40 agonist ivuxolimab in advanced cancers. Notes on the study in general: Individuals who were partial responders at 0.1-3.0 mg/kg had clonal expansion that ranked among the lowest.

The germline V gene encodes CDR1 GTSNPN and CDR2 SVGIG (reference sequence). Trimming took off 4 bases at V and 11 bases at J, with 11 bases between the two ends. The CDR3 loop spans 11 amino acids. Patients had blood sampled at baseline and again on cycle 4 day 1 and cycle 7 day 1. In the case of this clone: Its antigen is not known.

The table came from immunoSEQ multiplex PCR; TCRdb's copy has only in-frame clones and leaves some out. Here the sample spans under 40,000 clones, 60% to 85% being singletons. This chain uses TRBV30 with TRBJ1-4, with a possible D match to TRBD1 (6 bases). The source of this sequence is an adult with an advanced solid tumor such as melanoma, head and neck, liver or kidney cancer. The source was CD4+ or CD8+ T cells sorted from blood, collected in a trial of the OX40 agonist ivuxolimab. The CDR3 is CAWTTGRKLFF. Written as DNA, the CDR3 is TGTGCCTGGACCACAGGGAGGAAACTGTTTTTT. The variable domain in full, with the rest retrieved from reference TRBV30 and TRBJ1-4, is SQTIHQWPATLVQPVGSPLSLECTVEGTSNPNLYWYRQAAGRGLQLLFYSVGIGQISSEVPQNLSASRPQDRQFILSSKKLLLSDSGFYLCAWTTGRKLFFGSGTQLSVL.